A selection of T cell receptor beta chains follows, all from one sample in a study of CD8 T cells in Susac syndrome. One entry per CDR3 protein results from TCRdb running MiXCR on the immunoSEQ multiplex PCR reads. The sample has 150,000 to 200,000 distinct CDR3 sequences, 93% seen once. What was sequenced was CD4+ T cells from PBMCs. All receptors derive from a human donor in good health. Each CDR3 is given with its conserved first and last residue. D genes are given only for firm matches. Clone sizes are given selectively: once, few, many, or a class where the clone is expanded.

>.|TRBJ1-5|.|12|TRBV3-1
CASSGVGQPQHF
TGTGCCAGCAGCGGAGTCGGTCAGCCCCAGCATTTT
>.|TRBJ2-5|TRBD2|14|TRBV2
CASLSGGLQETQYF
TGTGCCAGCCTTAGCGGGGGGTTACAAGAGACCCAGTACTTC
>.|TRBJ1-2|.|14|TRBV15
CATSREDKVRGYTF
TGTGCCACCAGCAGAGAGGACAAGGTGCGTGGCTACACCTTC
>once|TRBJ1-2|.|14|TRBV23-1
CASSQSGRVWGYTF
TGCGCCAGCAGTCAATCGGGGAGGGTATGGGGCTACACCTTC
>.|TRBJ2-7|TRBD1|15|TRBV4-1
CASSAQGVFTYEQYF
TGCGCCAGCAGCGCACAGGGGGTCTTTACCTACGAGCAGTACTTC
>.|TRBJ2-7|.|11|TRBV20-1
CSVDSFNEQYF
TGCAGTGTGGACAGTTTCAACGAGCAGTACTTC
>.|TRBJ2-1|TRBD2|14|TRBV6-5
CASTQLGGEPEQFF
TGTGCCAGCACCCAACTCGGGGGGGAGCCTGAGCAGTTCTTC
>.|TRBJ2-2|.|14|TRBV9
CASSVTTNTGELFF
TGTGCCAGCAGCGTTACAACGAACACCGGGGAGCTGTTTTTT
>.|TRBJ1-5|.|13|TRBV11-2
CASSPDLDQPQHF
TGTGCCAGCAGCCCGGACCTGGATCAGCCCCAGCATTTT
>few|TRBJ2-2|.|14|TRBV12-3/TRBV12-4
CASSLGFNTGELFF
TGTGCCAGCAGTTTAGGGTTTAACACCGGGGAGCTGTTTTTT
>.|TRBJ2-1|.|12|TRBV11-3
CASSFNGAEQFF
TGTGCCAGCAGCTTTAACGGGGCTGAGCAGTTCTTC
>.|TRBJ2-1|TRBD1|15|TRBV4-1
CASSQVDRGRFEQFF
TGCGCCAGCAGCCAAGTGGACAGGGGGCGCTTTGAGCAGTTCTTC
>.|TRBJ2-7|.|14|TRBV9
CASSFGTGSYEQYF
TGTGCCAGCAGCTTCGGGACTGGCTCCTACGAGCAGTACTTC
>.|TRBJ2-2|.|14|TRBV7-3
CASSQNGNTGELFF
TGTGCCAGCAGCCAAAATGGGAACACCGGGGAGCTGTTTTTT
>.|TRBJ2-5|TRBD1|16|TRBV28
CASSSPGQGSGETQYF
TGTGCCAGCAGTTCACCGGGACAGGGTTCGGGAGAGACCCAGTACTTC
>.|TRBJ2-3|.|14|TRBV20-1
CSALIPTSTDTQYF
TGCAGTGCCCTTATACCCACTAGCACAGATACGCAGTATTTT
>.|TRBJ2-2|.|14|TRBV24-1
CATSGSINTGELFF
TGTGCCACCAGTGGGAGTATCAACACCGGGGAGCTGTTTTTT